This T cell receptor (beta chain) was recovered during a study of cytomegalovirus exposure and HLA in healthy donors. The CDR3 spans 15 residues. Germline loops: CDR1 MNHEY, CDR2 SMNVEV (reference sequence). Trimming shortened V by 7 bases and J by 1 base, and 17 bases separated the two germline ends. Primers for the PCR totalled 60 Vbeta and 13 Jbeta. Measured with immunoSEQ multiplex PCR; TCRdb has only the in-frame clones, and not every one. The sample holds 200,000 or so clones, approximately 84% seen once. This receptor was taken from a woman younger than 45 in good health and CMV-seropositive. The specimen sequenced was PBMCs. The rearrangement joins TRBV27 to TRBJ2-7; D gene unclear. CDR3: CASNRKSGSSYEQYF. The CDR3 region has the DNA TGTGCCAGCAACCGGAAATCCGGGTCTTCCTACGAGCAGTACTTC.